This T cell receptor (beta chain) was observed in a study of blood T cell repertoires in COVID-19. The overall study: The analysed material was cDNA or gDNA that came from T cells, B-cell-depleted T cells, or PBMCs.

The V gene's germline CDR1 is ENHRY and CDR2 SYGVKD. The CDR3 runs to 15 residues. J was trimmed by 9 bases and V by 6 bases; bases with no gene match: 10. Source study methods: Quantification of nucleated cells was approximated via reference gene primer amplification. Produced via immunoSEQ multiplex PCR; TCRdb's table is partial and in-frame only. V, J and clone size derive from that table, while D and trimming were established from the DNA sequence. The sample has 130,000 or so clones; 80% to 85% are singletons. The chain employs TRBV10-3 and TRBJ2-1, with 11 bases identical to TRBD1. This TCR was recovered from an older woman with active or convalescent COVID-19. The sequenced material came from peripheral blood. For the CDR3, the DNA is TGTGCCATCAGAAACAGGACAGGGGGCGCGGGTGAGCAGTTCTTC. Its translation is CAIRNRTGGAGEQFF.